These 4 T cell receptor beta chains came from one sample sequenced in a study of CD8 T cells in ankylosing spondylitis. TCRdb re-analysed the 5' RACE reads in MiXCR, keeping a single row per CDR3 protein. The data hold about 190,000 distinct CDR3 sequences, with roughly 13% observed a single time. The sequenced sample was blood, either unsorted or a sorted T cell fraction (not recorded which). The receptors were gathered from a female donor with ankylosing spondylitis or in good health (not recorded which).

This clonotype has a count of ten or more. The chain joins TRBV6-5 to TRBJ1-2; maybe TRBD1 (5 bases). The V end lost 0 bases, the J end lost 4 bases, and 15 bases lay between the germline ends. The CDR3 has 16 amino acids. Germline V gene data show CDR1 as MNHEY and CDR2 as SVGAGI. CDR3 loop: CASSYSIAGQSYGYTF. CDR3 coding DNA: TGTGCCAGCAGTTACTCGATTGCAGGGCAATCCTATGGCTACACCTTC.

This clonotype was observed a handful of times. This chain joins TRBV7-3 and TRBJ2-7, with TRBD2 as a possible D gene (7 bases). This CDR3 is built from 15 residues. The V gene's germline CDR1 is SGHTA and CDR2 FQGTGA. Deletions cut 5 bases from V and 6 bases from J, with 20 bases between. The CDR3, as DNA: TGTGCCAGCAGCGCGAAGGGGGGGAGCAGGTCCGAGCAGTACTTC. It yields the protein CASSAKGGSRSEQYF.

This chain connects TRBV6-5 to TRBJ1-5; 7 bases agree with TRBD1. The germline V gene has CDR1 MNHEY and CDR2 SVGAGI. V lost 4 bases and J lost 6; bases outside the gene matches: 6. This CDR3 is 14 amino acids long. The CDR3 reads CASSSTNRGQPQHF. As DNA, the CDR3 is TGTGCCAGCAGTTCAACCAACAGGGGTCAGCCCCAGCATTTT.

This clonotype was seen only a few times. In DNA, the CDR3 is TGTGCCAGCAGCTTAATGGAGGCAGGATTGAGCACAGATACGCAGTATTTT. This gives the protein CASSLMEAGLSTDTQYF. V and J are TRBV7-2 and TRBJ2-3; D is possibly TRBD2 (5 bases). V lost 2 bases, J lost 0 bases, and 15 bases lay in between. The CDR3 is 17 amino acids. CDR1 is SGHTA, CDR2 FQGNSA, per germline.